What follows describes a single T cell receptor beta chain. Its target is unknown. The source of the sample is a study of blood T cells in healthy people across ages. Alongside a J-beta primer mix, a sample-barcoded 5' primer served in a second PCR lasting about 6 to 12 cycles. Carrying 12 random nucleotides, a template-switch adaptor labeled each individual cDNA molecule. TCRdb reanalysed the 5' RACE reads using MiXCR and keeps one entry per CDR3 protein. The data show about 650,000 distinct CDR3 sequences, about 30% seen once. Germline assignment: CDR1 SGHRS and CDR2 YFSETQ. This CDR3 contains 14 residues. The J segment lost 6 bases and the V segment lost 2 bases, leaving 5 bases of the junction unmatched. Whole-study results and caveats: With age, beta diversity per million T cells declined roughly linearly, significantly by 40.

V is TRBV5-1 and J is TRBJ2-1; 7 bases are a match to TRBD2. The sequenced material came from blood. The TCR sequence derives from a woman of 80 years or more in good health. Here the CDR3 DNA reads TGCGCCAGCAGCTTTGGGGCGGGGGTCAATGAGCAGTTCTTC. Translation: CASSFGAGVNEQFF.